The 17 T cell receptor beta chains below come from one sample, sequenced in a study of control samples from healthy donors and cancer patients. The protocol was immunoSEQ multiplex PCR, while the TCRdb copy is restricted to in-frame clones and leaves out a portion. The profile shows under 75,000 clones, about 82% of them singletons. Sequencing input: blood. The source of these receptors is a man between 35 and 55 years old in good health.

The chain uses TRBV29-1 and TRBJ2-7; 8 bases agree with TRBD1. Germline V gives CDR1 SQVTM, CDR2 ANQGSEA. The trim removed 5 bases at V and 5 bases at J, leaving 5 bases unmatched. CDR3 length: 12 residues. The CDR3 reads CSVSDRANEQYF. The CDR3 region has the DNA TGCAGCGTTTCGGACAGGGCCAACGAGCAGTACTTC.

The CDR3 loop reads CASTQGWDQLRSTDTQYF. Here the CDR3 DNA reads TGTGCCAGTACCCAGGGGTGGGACCAACTACGAAGCACAGATACGCAGTATTTT. The chain is built from TRBV19 and TRBJ2-3, with D tentatively TRBD1 (6 bases). The CDR3 covers 18 residues. The germline gives CDR1 LNHDA, CDR2 SQIVND (reference sequence). Between the trimmed V and J ends, which lost 7 bases and 0 bases, there was a span of 23 bases.

V and J are TRBV18 and TRBJ2-6; D remains ambiguous. Germline-derived CDR1 and CDR2 are KGHSH and LQKENI. CDR3 length: 16 residues. V shed 6 bases and J shed 0 bases, with 12 bases lying between them. The CDR3 loop reads CASSGRQSSGANVLTF. The CDR3 nucleotides are TGTGCCAGCTCGGGCAGGCAATCCTCTGGGGCCAACGTCCTGACTTTC. The full variable domain, rest sourced from reference TRBV18 and TRBJ2-6, is NAGVMQNPRHLVRRRGQEARLRCSPMKGHSHVYWYRQLPEEGLKFMVYLQKENIIDESGMPKERFSAEFPKEGPSILRIQQVVRGDSAAYFCASSGRQSSGANVLTFGAGSRLTVL.

The chain employs TRBV4-3 and TRBJ2-7, with TRBD2 matching over 13 bases. V gave up 4 bases and J gave up 0 bases; unmatched junction bases: 9. CDR3 length: 18 residues. Germline V gene data show CDR1 as LGHNA and CDR2 as YSLEER. The CDR3 region has the DNA TGCGCCAGCAGCCTCACGCCGGGACTAGCGGGAAGCTCCTACGAGCAGTACTTC. As protein: CASSLTPGLAGSSYEQYF.

The chain has TRBV7-9 and TRBJ1-2, with a possible D match to TRBD1 (5 bases). The CDR3 consists of 16 residues. Trimming cost V 2 bases and J 8 bases, with 21 bases left between them. The germline V gene has CDR1 SEHNR and CDR2 FQNEAQ (reference sequence). The CDR3 sequence is CASSLPAGGGSRGYTF. The DNA of the CDR3 is TGTGCCAGCAGCTTACCCGCGGGGGGGGGTTCGCGAGGCTACACCTTC.

The DNA for the CDR3 is TGTGCCAGCAGACAGACAGGAGCGGCGGCTAACTATGGCTACACCTTC. Its protein is CASRQTGAAANYGYTF. The rearrangement links TRBV5-5 to TRBJ1-2, with D possibly matching TRBD1 (6 bases). Trimming shortened V by 5 bases and J by 0 bases, and 17 bases separated the two germline ends. Germline V lookup: CDR1 SGHKS, CDR2 YYEKEE (reference sequence). This CDR3 has 16 amino acids. The entire variable domain, with the rest obtained from reference TRBV5-5 and TRBJ1-2, is as follows: DAGVTQSPTHLIKTRGQQVTLRCSPISGHKSVSWYQQVLGQGPQFIFQYYEKEERGRGNFPDRFSARQFPNYSSELNVNALLLGDSALYLCASRQTGAAANYGYTFGSGTRLTVV.

This rearrangement joins TRBV6-2 or TRBV6-3 to TRBJ2-2; 7 nucleotides line up with TRBD2. This CDR3 is 16 amino acids long. V lost 2 bases and J lost 4; bases outside the gene matches: 7. Germline CDR1 reads MNHEY; CDR2 reads SVGEGT. As DNA, the CDR3 is TGTGCCAGCAGTTACAGCTGGGGGGGGAGCACCGGGGAGCTGTTTTTT. Its translation is CASSYSWGGSTGELFF.

The V gene is TRBV5-1, the J gene TRBJ2-7; D not resolved. The CDR3 sequence is 14 residues long. Per the germline V gene, CDR1 is SGHRS and CDR2 is YFSETQ. V shed 7 bases and J shed 6 bases, with 20 bases lying between them. CDR3 sequence reads: CASSLPHPSGEQYF. For the CDR3, the DNA is TGCGCCAGCTCCCTCCCCCACCCTTCGGGCGAGCAGTACTTC.

V gene TRBV13 combines with J gene TRBJ2-3; TRBD2 is a possible D gene (5 bases). The germline CDR1 and CDR2 sequences are PRHDT and FYEKMQ (reference sequence). V lost 8 bases, J lost 0 bases, and 15 bases lay in between. The CDR3 runs 15 residues. CDR3 DNA: TGTGCCAGCCGAGAGGGATCGTTTAGCACAGATACGCAGTATTTT. This sequence encodes CASREGSFSTDTQYF.

The chain employs TRBV19 and TRBJ1-5; D unclear. Germline CDR1 is LNHDA and CDR2 is SQIVND (reference sequence). This CDR3 is built from 13 residues. Trimming pared 5 bases from V and 6 bases from J, leaving 11 bases between. CDR3 sequence reads: CASSPSPVQPQHF. The CDR3, as DNA: TGTGCCAGTAGTCCCTCCCCCGTTCAGCCCCAGCATTTT.

The rearrangement links TRBV7-2 to TRBJ2-7; 9 bases map to TRBD2. CDR1 and CDR2 (germline): SGHTA, FQGNSA. CDR3 length equals 16 residues. V lost 5 bases, J lost 7 bases, and 15 bases stayed unmatched. The CDR3 nucleotides are TGTGCCAGCAGCGTGGAACTTGGCGGGGGGGCGGAAGAGCAGTACTTC. It yields the protein CASSVELGGGAEEQYF.

This clone was detected a few times. The chain uses TRBV5-1 and TRBJ2-2; possibly TRBD1 for D (5 bases). The CDR3 is 19 amino acids. V was shortened by 0 bases and J by 3 bases, with 21 bases between the two germline ends. Germline CDR1 and CDR2: SGHRS and YFSETQ. The CDR3 region has the DNA TGCGCCAGCAGCTTGGGAACTCTAAGAACCCTCAGGGACACCGGGGAGCTGTTTTTT. It encodes CASSLGTLRTLRDTGELFF.

V is TRBV7-8 and J is TRBJ2-1; 8 nucleotides align to TRBD1. CDR3 size: 15 residues. Germline V CDR1 and CDR2: SGHVS, FQNEAQ. Trimming cost V 5 bases and J 8 bases; bases outside gene matches: 11. CDR3 coding DNA: TGTGCCAGCAGCCCCAGGGGGCCCGCCGGTGATGAGCAGTTCTTC. Its translation is CASSPRGPAGDEQFF.

This chain links TRBV4-3 with TRBJ2-7; 10 bases align to TRBD2. Germline values: CDR1 LGHNA, CDR2 YSLEER. There are 16 residues in the CDR3. V lost 1 base, J lost 1 base, and 4 bases stayed unmatched. This CDR3 is CASSQGLAGGSYEQYF. CDR3 sequence (DNA): TGCGCCAGCAGCCAAGGGTTAGCGGGGGGATCCTACGAGCAGTACTTC.

CDR3 bases: TGTGCCAGCAGCTTTAGCGGGGGGGACACTGAAGCTTTCTTT. This translates into CASSFSGGDTEAFF. The rearrangement joins TRBV11-2 to TRBJ1-1; TRBD1 is a possible D gene (5 bases). Germline lookup yields CDR1 SGHAT and CDR2 FQNNGV. V was shortened by 3 bases and J by 3 bases, with 11 bases between the two germline ends. The CDR3 has 14 residues.

The chain uses TRBV5-6 and TRBJ1-1; D uncertain. This CDR3 is 14 amino acids long. The germline V gene encodes CDR1 SGHDT and CDR2 YYEEEE. V gave up 4 bases and J gave up 3 bases, with 13 bases separating them. CDR3 sequence (DNA): TGTGCCAGCAGCCTGGGATACCGATACACTGAAGCTTTCTTT. Translating it yields CASSLGYRYTEAFF.

CDR3 DNA sequence: TGTGCCAGCAGGGAGGGGGTGAACTCTAATCAGCCCCAGCATTTT. Translated, it gives CASREGVNSNQPQHF. The chain couples TRBV7-2 to TRBJ1-5, with TRBD1 as a possible D gene (6 bases). This CDR3 is built from 15 residues. Germline lookup yields CDR1 SGHTA and CDR2 FQGNSA. The V gene lost 6 bases and the J gene lost 4 bases, with 16 bases spanning the gap.